This note documents a single T cell receptor (beta chain) sequence. Its matching antigen is unknown. The data stem from a study of vaccination and CD4 T cells after COVID-19. Looking at the study overall: The post-COVID sampling time was a median 101 days after diagnosis, ranging from 35 to 161.

Germline V gene sequence: CDR1 LNHDA, CDR2 SQIVND (reference sequence). The CDR3 is 14 amino acids. V shed 5 bases and J shed 1 base, with 11 bases lying between them. Study-level findings and limits: Spike mono-reactivity held for 304 of 307 vaccine-specific clones in convalescent patients. SARS-CoV-2-reactive clonotype medians increased from about 22 to 38, not significantly.

Using its own MiXCR run on the PCR reads, TCRdb lists one record per CDR3 protein. The sample lists about 18,000 distinct CDR3 sequences; around 68% were seen once. The gene calls are TRBV19 and TRBJ1-1; perhaps TRBD1 as D (5 bases). The specimen comprised CD4+ T cells from blood, sampled before SARS-CoV-2 vaccination. The receptor was isolated from a human donor who had recovered from COVID-19. In DNA form, the CDR3 reads TGTGCCAGTAGTGGCCGGGACGGGAACACTGAAGCTTTCTTT. It encodes CASSGRDGNTEAFF.